What follows describes a single T cell receptor (beta chain). There are 12 residues in the CDR3. Trimming took 8 bases from V and 5 from J, leaving 9 bases between them. Germline V gene lookup returns CDR1 SEHNR and CDR2 FQNEAQ (reference sequence). The sample is drawn from a study of blood T cell repertoires in COVID-19. Across the study: Researchers got acute and convalescent COVID-19 samples from the United States, Italy and Spain. The cDNA or gDNA used as material had been derived from T cells, B-cell-depleted T cells, or PBMCs.

Study processing details: How many nucleated cells were present was estimated from reference gene primer amplification. Assay used: immunoSEQ multiplex PCR; TCRdb lists only in-frame clones, some missing. V and J calls and clone size are given by that table; D and trimming were obtained from the DNA. The data contain about 58,000 clones, approximately 80% of them singletons. This receptor was taken from a man in his 60s with COVID-19, enrolled during active disease. The gene calls are TRBV7-9 and TRBJ2-2, with D possibly matching TRBD2 (5 bases). Sequenced material: peripheral blood. This chain's CDR3 is CASGRLTGELFF. CDR3 coding DNA: TGTGCCAGCGGGAGATTAACCGGGGAGCTGTTTTTT.